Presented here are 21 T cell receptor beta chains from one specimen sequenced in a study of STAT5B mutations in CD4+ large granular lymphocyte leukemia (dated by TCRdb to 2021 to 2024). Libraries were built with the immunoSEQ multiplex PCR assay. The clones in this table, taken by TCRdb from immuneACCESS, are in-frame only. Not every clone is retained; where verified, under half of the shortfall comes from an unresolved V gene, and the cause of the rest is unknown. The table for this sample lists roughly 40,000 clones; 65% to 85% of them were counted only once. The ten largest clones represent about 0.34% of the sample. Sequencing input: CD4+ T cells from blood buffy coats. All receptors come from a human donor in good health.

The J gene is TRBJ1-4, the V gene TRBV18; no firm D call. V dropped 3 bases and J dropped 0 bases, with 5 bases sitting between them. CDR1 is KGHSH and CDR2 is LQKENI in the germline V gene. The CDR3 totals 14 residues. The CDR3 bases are TGTGCCAGCTCACCTCGTGCAACTAATGAAAAACTGTTTTTT. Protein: CASSPRATNEKLFF.

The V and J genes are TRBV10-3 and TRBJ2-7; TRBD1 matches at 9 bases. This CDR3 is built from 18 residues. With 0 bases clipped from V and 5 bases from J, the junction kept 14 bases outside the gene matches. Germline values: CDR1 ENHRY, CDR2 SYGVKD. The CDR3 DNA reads TGTGCCATCAGTGAGTCGATGGGACAGGGCGTTTCCAGGGACGAGCAGTACTTC. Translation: CAISESMGQGVSRDEQYF.

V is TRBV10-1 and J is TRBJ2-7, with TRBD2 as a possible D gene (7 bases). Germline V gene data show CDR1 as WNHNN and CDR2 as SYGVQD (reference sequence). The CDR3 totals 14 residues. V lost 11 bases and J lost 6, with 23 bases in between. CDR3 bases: TGCGCCGGGGGGGAGGGGGACACTCCTCTCGAGCAGTACTTC. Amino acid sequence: CAGGEGDTPLEQYF.

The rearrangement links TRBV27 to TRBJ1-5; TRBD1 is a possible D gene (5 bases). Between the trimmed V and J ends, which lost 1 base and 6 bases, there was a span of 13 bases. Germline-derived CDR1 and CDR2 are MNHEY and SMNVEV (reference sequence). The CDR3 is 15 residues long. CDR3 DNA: TGTGCCAGCAGTTTATTCTGGCAGGGAAGTCAGCCCCAGCATTTT. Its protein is CASSLFWQGSQPQHF.

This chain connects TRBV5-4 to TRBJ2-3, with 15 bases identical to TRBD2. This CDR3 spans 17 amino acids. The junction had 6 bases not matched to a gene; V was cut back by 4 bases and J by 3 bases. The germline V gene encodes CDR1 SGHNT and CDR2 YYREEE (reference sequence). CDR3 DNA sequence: TGTGCCAGCAGCGGGACTAGCGGGGGGCCTGGGACAGATACGCAGTATTTT. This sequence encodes CASSGTSGGPGTDTQYF.

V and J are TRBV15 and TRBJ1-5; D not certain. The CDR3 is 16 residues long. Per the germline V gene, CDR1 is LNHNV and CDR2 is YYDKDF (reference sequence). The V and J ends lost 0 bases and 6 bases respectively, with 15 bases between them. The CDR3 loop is CATSRDREGFRQPQHF. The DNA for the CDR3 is TGTGCCACCAGCAGAGATCGGGAGGGATTTCGTCAGCCCCAGCATTTT.

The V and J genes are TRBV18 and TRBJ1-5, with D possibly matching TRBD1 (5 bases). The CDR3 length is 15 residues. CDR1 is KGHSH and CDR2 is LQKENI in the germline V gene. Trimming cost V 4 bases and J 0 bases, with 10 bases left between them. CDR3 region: CASSLGTDSNQPQHF. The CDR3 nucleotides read TGTGCCAGCTCACTGGGGACGGATAGCAATCAGCCCCAGCATTTT.

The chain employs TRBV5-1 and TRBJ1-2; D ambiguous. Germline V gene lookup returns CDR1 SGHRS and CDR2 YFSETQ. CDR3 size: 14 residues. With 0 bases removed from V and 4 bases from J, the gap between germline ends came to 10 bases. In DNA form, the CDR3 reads TGCGCCAGCAGCTTGGCCGTGCCTTCCTATGGCTACACCTTC. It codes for CASSLAVPSYGYTF.

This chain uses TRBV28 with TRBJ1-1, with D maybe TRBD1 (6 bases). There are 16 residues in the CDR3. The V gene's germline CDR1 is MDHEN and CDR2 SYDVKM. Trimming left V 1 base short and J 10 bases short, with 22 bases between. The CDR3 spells CASSLSGWRQKGGAFF. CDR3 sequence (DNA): TGTGCCAGCAGTTTATCAGGCTGGCGACAAAAAGGGGGAGCTTTCTTT.

CDR3 loop: CASRSEGGPEVAFF. The CDR3 DNA sequence: TGTGCCAGCAGATCCGAGGGGGGGCCTGAAGTAGCTTTCTTT. The rearrangement joins TRBV6-5 to TRBJ1-1; the D gene is possibly TRBD1 (6 bases). The CDR3 is 14 amino acids. V was cut by 6 bases and J by 10 bases, with 21 bases left in between. Germline assignment: CDR1 MNHEY and CDR2 SVGAGI.

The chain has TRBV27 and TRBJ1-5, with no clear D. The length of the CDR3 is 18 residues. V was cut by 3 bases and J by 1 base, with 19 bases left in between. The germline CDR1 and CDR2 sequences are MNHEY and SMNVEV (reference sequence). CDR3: CASSFVGIHPRSNQPQHF. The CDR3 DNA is TGTGCCAGCAGTTTTGTAGGGATCCACCCTAGGAGCAATCAGCCCCAGCATTTT.

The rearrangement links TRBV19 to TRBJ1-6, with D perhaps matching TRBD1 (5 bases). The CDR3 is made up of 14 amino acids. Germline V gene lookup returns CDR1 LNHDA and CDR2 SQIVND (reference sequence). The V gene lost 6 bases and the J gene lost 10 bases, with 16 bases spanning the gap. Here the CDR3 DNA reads TGTGCCAGTAGATCGGGGCATAATAGCTCACCCCTCCACTTT. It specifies CASRSGHNSSPLHF. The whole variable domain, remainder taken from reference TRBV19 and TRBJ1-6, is DGGITQSPKYLFRKEGQNVTLSCEQNLNHDAMYWYRQDPGQGLRLIYYSQIVNDFQKGDIAEGYSVSREKKESFPLTVTSAQKNPTAFYLCASRSGHNSSPLHFGNGTRLTVT.

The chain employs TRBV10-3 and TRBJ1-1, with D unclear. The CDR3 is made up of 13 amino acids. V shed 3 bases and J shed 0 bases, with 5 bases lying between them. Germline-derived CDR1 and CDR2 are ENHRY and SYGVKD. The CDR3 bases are TGTGCCATCAGTGAACAAGTGAACACTGAAGCTTTCTTT. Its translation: CAISEQVNTEAFF.

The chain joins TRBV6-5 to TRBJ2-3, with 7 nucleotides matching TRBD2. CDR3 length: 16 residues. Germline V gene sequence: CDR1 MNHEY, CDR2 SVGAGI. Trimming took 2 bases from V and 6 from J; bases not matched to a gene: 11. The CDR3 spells CASSYVRAGHSDTQYF. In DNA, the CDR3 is TGTGCCAGCAGTTACGTAAGAGCGGGGCACTCGGATACGCAGTATTTT.

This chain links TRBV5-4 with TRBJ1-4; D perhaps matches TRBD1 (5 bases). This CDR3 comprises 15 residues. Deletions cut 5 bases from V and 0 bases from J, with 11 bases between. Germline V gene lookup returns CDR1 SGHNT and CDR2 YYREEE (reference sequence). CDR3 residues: CASRTEGATNEKLFF. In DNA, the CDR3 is TGTGCCAGCAGGACAGAGGGTGCAACTAATGAAAAACTGTTTTTT.

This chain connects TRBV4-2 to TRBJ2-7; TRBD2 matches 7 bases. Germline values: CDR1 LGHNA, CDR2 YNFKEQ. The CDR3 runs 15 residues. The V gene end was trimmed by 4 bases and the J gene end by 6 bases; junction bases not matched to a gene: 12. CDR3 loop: CASSLTQRGGSEQYF. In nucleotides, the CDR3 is TGTGCCAGCAGCCTCACCCAGCGGGGAGGGAGCGAGCAGTACTTC.

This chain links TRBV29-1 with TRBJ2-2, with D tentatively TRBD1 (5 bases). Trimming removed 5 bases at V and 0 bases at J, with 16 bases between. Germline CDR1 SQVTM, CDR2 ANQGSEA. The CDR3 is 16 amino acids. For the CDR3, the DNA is TGCAGCGTTCGCACCTTCGACAGTGCGAACACCGGGGAGCTGTTTTTT. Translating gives CSVRTFDSANTGELFF.

The CDR3 is CASSIGQKETQYF. In nucleotides, the CDR3 is TGTGCCAGTAGTATAGGGCAAAAAGAGACCCAGTACTTC. The J gene is TRBJ2-5, the V gene TRBV19; no firm D call. This CDR3 spans 13 amino acids. Germline V gene sequence: CDR1 LNHDA, CDR2 SQIVND (reference sequence). V lost 1 base and J 3 bases, leaving 6 bases between the germline ends.

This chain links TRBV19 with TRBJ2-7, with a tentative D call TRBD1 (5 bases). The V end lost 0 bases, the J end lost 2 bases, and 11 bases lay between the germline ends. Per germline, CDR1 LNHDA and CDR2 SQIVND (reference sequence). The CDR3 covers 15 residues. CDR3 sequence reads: CASSIDGQGTYEQYF. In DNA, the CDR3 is TGTGCCAGTAGTATAGACGGACAAGGAACCTACGAGCAGTACTTC.

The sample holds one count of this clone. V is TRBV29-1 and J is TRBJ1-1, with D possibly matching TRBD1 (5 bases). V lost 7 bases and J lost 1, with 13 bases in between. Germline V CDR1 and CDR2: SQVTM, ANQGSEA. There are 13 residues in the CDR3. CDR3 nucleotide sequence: TGCAGCGCCCAAGGACACTCGAACACTGAAGCTTTCTTT. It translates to CSAQGHSNTEAFF.

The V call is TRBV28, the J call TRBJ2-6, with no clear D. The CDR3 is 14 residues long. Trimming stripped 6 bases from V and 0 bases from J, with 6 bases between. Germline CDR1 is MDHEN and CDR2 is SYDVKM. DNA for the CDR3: TGTGCCAGCAGCAGTACCTCTGGGGCCAACGTCCTGACTTTC. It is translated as CASSSTSGANVLTF.